These 14 T cell receptor beta chains were sequenced from one sample in a study of blood T cell repertoires in COVID-19. Assay: immunoSEQ multiplex PCR; the TCRdb copy retains only in-frame clones and omits some. The sample records 100,000 to 150,000 clones, around three quarters being singletons. The sequencing input was peripheral blood. The receptors were gathered from a man aged 35-49 years with active or convalescent COVID-19.

The chain links TRBV12-3 or TRBV12-4 to TRBJ1-1, with D possibly being TRBD1 (5 bases). CDR3 length: 12 amino acids. V lost 10 bases and J 5 bases, leaving 14 bases between the germline ends. The CDR3, as DNA: TGTGCCACCTCAGGGAGGGGAACTGAAGCTTTCTTT. Translation gives CATSGRGTEAFF.

The J gene is TRBJ1-2, the V gene TRBV6-5, with TRBD1 identical over 8 bases. Per germline, CDR1 MNHEY and CDR2 SVGAGI. The CDR3 is 15 residues long. The V and J ends lost 6 bases and 3 bases, in that order; junction bases with no gene match: 9. In nucleotides, the CDR3 is TGTGCCAGCAGGCCGTGGACAGGGAATGACTATGGCTACACCTTC. This gives the protein CASRPWTGNDYGYTF.

CDR3 protein: CASNEGGTEAFF. DNA of the CDR3: TGTGCCAGCAACGAAGGAGGAACTGAAGCTTTCTTT. V gene TRBV2 combines with J gene TRBJ1-1; no clear D. Trimming took off 7 bases at V and 5 bases at J, with 11 bases between the two ends. Germline V gives CDR1 SNHLY, CDR2 FYNNEI. The CDR3 has 12 residues. Together with reference TRBV2 and TRBJ1-1, the CDR3 gives the full variable domain: EPEVTQTPSHQVTQMGQEVILRCVPISNHLYFYWYRQILGQKVEFLVSFYNNEISEKSEIFDDQFSVERPDGSNFTLKIRSTKLEDSAMYFCASNEGGTEAFFGQGTRLTVV.

V and J are TRBV5-1 and TRBJ2-1, with D possibly matching TRBD2 (5 bases). The CDR3 covers 16 residues. Germline V gene sequence: CDR1 SGHRS, CDR2 YFSETQ. Trimming pared 5 bases from V and 0 bases from J, leaving 15 bases between. DNA for the CDR3: TGCGCCAGCAGTGATGGACGGGGAAGCTCCTACAATGAGCAGTTCTTC. Translating gives CASSDGRGSSYNEQFF.

This clone has more than one count but fewer than ten. The rearrangement uses TRBV29-1 and TRBJ2-5; 7 nucleotides line up with TRBD2. From germline, CDR1 is SQVTM and CDR2 ANQGSEA. The CDR3 is 11 amino acids. The DNA for the CDR3 is TGCAGTGGGGGGGGTGGTGAGACCCAGTACTTC. Its translation: CSGGGGETQYF.

The V gene is TRBV2, the J gene TRBJ1-2, with D possibly being TRBD1 (6 bases). Germline CDR1 and CDR2: SNHLY and FYNNEI. Between the trimmed V and J ends, which lost 6 bases and 4 bases, there was a span of 18 bases. The CDR3 length is 15 residues. The CDR3 region is CASSPNRDTFYGYTF. In DNA, the CDR3 is TGTGCCAGCAGCCCTAACCGGGACACGTTCTATGGCTACACCTTC.

The gene calls are TRBV2 and TRBJ1-6, with D perhaps matching TRBD1 (6 bases). V lost 6 bases, J lost 7 bases, and 10 bases lay in between. Looked up from germline, CDR1 is SNHLY and CDR2 is FYNNEI. The CDR3 extends over 13 amino acids. The chain's CDR3 is CASSRDTNSPLHF. The CDR3 bases are TGTGCCAGCAGCCGGGACACCAATTCACCCCTCCACTTT.

This clone was recorded once. The rearrangement links TRBV19 to TRBJ2-7; 7 nucleotides line up with TRBD1. The CDR3 is made up of 14 amino acids. J lost 6 bases, V lost 6 bases, and 11 bases had no gene match. Germline V CDR1 and CDR2: LNHDA, SQIVND (reference sequence). This CDR3 reads CASSPRQGTVEQYF. The DNA of the CDR3 is TGTGCCAGTAGCCCTCGACAGGGTACGGTCGAGCAGTACTTC. Full variable domain (missing parts from reference TRBV19 and TRBJ2-7): DGGITQSPKYLFRKEGQNVTLSCEQNLNHDAMYWYRQDPGQGLRLIYYSQIVNDFQKGDIAEGYSVSREKKESFPLTVTSAQKNPTAFYLCASSPRQGTVEQYFGPGTRLTVT.

The chain combines TRBV30 with TRBJ1-1; D might be TRBD1 (5 bases). The CDR3 loop spans 14 amino acids. Deletions cut 3 bases from V and 0 bases from J, with 11 bases between. Germline V gene sequence: CDR1 GTSNPN, CDR2 SVGIG (reference sequence). The CDR3 reads CAWRGKGLNTEAFF. CDR3 DNA sequence: TGTGCCTGGAGGGGTAAGGGGTTGAACACTGAAGCTTTCTTT.

V gene TRBV30 combines with J gene TRBJ1-5, with D maybe TRBD1 (6 bases). Germline CDR1 is GTSNPN and CDR2 is SVGIG (reference sequence). V was clipped by 0 bases and J by 9 bases, with 21 bases between them. CDR3 length: 16 residues. The CDR3 loop is CAWSVERGGPKPPQHF. The CDR3 region has the DNA TGTGCCTGGAGTGTAGAGAGGGGGGGGCCTAAACCGCCCCAGCATTTT.

The rearrangement links TRBV7-6 to TRBJ2-3; D perhaps matches TRBD1 (5 bases). The CDR3 consists of 20 residues. V was cut by 1 base and J by 0 bases, with 23 bases left in between. Germline V gene lookup returns CDR1 SGHVS and CDR2 FNYEAQ. The CDR3 DNA sequence: TGTGCCAGCAGCTTAGGGGCAGGGTACAATCAAGGGGCCAGCACAGATACGCAGTATTTT. Its translation is CASSLGAGYNQGASTDTQYF.

The V gene is TRBV29-1, the J gene TRBJ2-1, with 7 bases fitting TRBD2. Germline CDR1 is SQVTM and CDR2 is ANQGSEA. The CDR3 consists of 15 residues. The ends lost 7 bases at V and 4 bases at J; junction bases unmatched: 13. The CDR3 protein is CSDTSSRGYYNEQFF. CDR3 nucleotide sequence: TGCAGCGACACCTCGTCGCGGGGGTATTACAATGAGCAGTTCTTC.

In its sample, this clone was seen once. The CDR3 loop reads CASSLFPEETQYF. For the CDR3, the DNA is TGTGCCAGCAGTTTATTTCCGGAAGAGACCCAGTACTTC. V is TRBV27 and J is TRBJ2-5; the D is unclear. Deletions cut 1 base from V and 3 bases from J, with 6 bases between. This CDR3 has 13 residues. CDR1 and CDR2 from the germline V gene are MNHEY and SMNVEV (reference sequence).

This chain links TRBV5-6 with TRBJ1-2; TRBD1 aligns across 10 bases. There are 16 residues in the CDR3. V lost 4 bases to trimming and J lost 1 base; unmatched junction nucleotides: 7. Germline values: CDR1 SGHDT, CDR2 YYEEEE. CDR3 coding DNA: TGTGCCAGCAGCCGACAGGGGGCGTCTGGTAACTATGGCTACACCTTC. Translation: CASSRQGASGNYGYTF.